These 30 T cell receptor beta chains were sequenced from one sample in a study of blood T cells in healthy people across ages. Using a J-beta primer mix together with a sample-barcoded 5' primer, a second PCR was run for roughly 7 to 11 cycles. MiXCR, applied by TCRdb to the 5' RACE reads, yields one record per CDR3 protein. The sample lists roughly 800,000 distinct CDR3 sequences, 55% to 70% occurring once. The sequencing input was blood. These receptors were collected from a man aged 30 to 45 in good health.

This rearrangement joins TRBV30 to TRBJ2-7, with 9 bases that match TRBD1. Germline assignment: CDR1 GTSNPN and CDR2 SVGIG (reference sequence). The CDR3 length is 16 residues. Trimming removed 1 base from V and 2 bases from J; junction bases left unmatched: 9. In DNA form, the CDR3 reads TGTGCCTGGAGTGCGACATGGGGGACAGGGACCTACGAGCAGTACTTC. It specifies CAWSATWGTGTYEQYF.

There are a few counts of this clonotype. This sequence joins TRBV2 and TRBJ1-2; D may be TRBD1 (5 bases). CDR1 and CDR2 from the germline V gene are SNHLY and FYNNEI. The CDR3 is 13 amino acids. Trimming took off 2 bases at V and 7 bases at J, with 11 bases between the two ends. The CDR3 DNA reads as TGTGCCAGCAGTGAAATGGGGGTGGGTGGCTACACCTTC. The encoded protein is CASSEMGVGGYTF.

V is TRBV2 and J is TRBJ2-7; D possibly corresponds to TRBD1 (6 bases). The CDR3 loop spans 12 amino acids. The germline V and J ends were trimmed by 2 bases and 5 bases, with 7 bases remaining between them. Germline loops: CDR1 SNHLY, CDR2 FYNNEI. CDR3 amino acids: CASSEYRDEQYF. The CDR3 DNA is TGTGCCAGCAGTGAATACAGGGACGAGCAGTACTTC.

The CDR3 loop reads CSVGYSSNYGYTF. The CDR3 DNA is TGCAGCGTTGGGTACAGTTCTAACTATGGCTACACCTTC. The chain recombines TRBV29-1 with TRBJ1-2; D not resolved. This CDR3 contains 13 residues. Germline lookup yields CDR1 SQVTM and CDR2 ANQGSEA. The germline V and J ends were trimmed by 4 bases and 0 bases, with 9 bases remaining between them.

A few counts support this clonotype. At one end, the junction sequence differs from germline, possibly due to a read error. The V call is TRBV7-3, the J call TRBJ2-7; D not resolved. The germline V gene encodes CDR1 SGHTA and CDR2 FQGTGA. This CDR3 contains 13 residues. The CDR3 DNA is TGTGCCAGCAGCTTAACAGGCTCCAACGAGCAGTACTTC. Its protein is CASSLTGSNEQYF.

This sequence joins TRBV3-1 and TRBJ1-1, with 10 bases matching TRBD1. The CDR3 covers 15 residues. Germline values: CDR1 LGHDT, CDR2 YNNKEL (reference sequence). With V trimmed by 4 bases and J by 5 bases, 7 bases remained unmatched. CDR3 sequence: CASSPRDRGLTEAFF. The DNA of the CDR3 is TGTGCCAGCAGCCCGAGGGACAGGGGTTTGACTGAAGCTTTCTTT.

This clonotype appeared once. V and J are TRBV7-9 and TRBJ2-2; D gene uncertain. Germline V gene sequence: CDR1 SEHNR, CDR2 FQNEAQ (reference sequence). V was clipped by 11 bases and J by 2 bases, with 3 bases between them. This CDR3 region has 10 residues. This CDR3 reads CAVNTGELFF. In DNA form, the CDR3 reads TGTGCCGTAAACACCGGGGAGCTGTTTTTT.

This sequence joins TRBV4-1 and TRBJ2-7; 10 nucleotides match TRBD1. CDR3 length: 16 amino acids. Germline lookup yields CDR1 MGHRA and CDR2 YSYEKL. V lost 0 bases and J lost 6; bases outside the gene matches: 8. CDR3 region: CASSQDPGTGVSEQYF. The CDR3 region has the DNA TGCGCCAGCAGCCAAGACCCAGGGACAGGGGTCTCCGAGCAGTACTTC.

The table lists this clonotype with a few counts. The rearrangement links TRBV20-1 to TRBJ2-2, with D perhaps matching TRBD2 (6 bases). Trimming removed 0 bases from V and 4 bases from J, with 9 bases in between. Germline CDR1 DFQATT, CDR2 SNEGSKA (reference sequence). The CDR3 contains 14 residues. Here the CDR3 reads CSARERDFTGELFF. CDR3 in DNA: TGCAGTGCTAGAGAGCGGGATTTCACCGGGGAGCTGTTTTTT.

This clonotype was seen a handful of times. The chain is built from TRBV20-1 and TRBJ2-7; D remains unclear. Germline V gene data show CDR1 as DFQATT and CDR2 as SNEGSKA (reference sequence). Trimming took off 0 bases at V and 2 bases at J, with 14 bases between the two ends. The CDR3 runs to 15 residues. This chain's CDR3 is CSARDPLVTPYEQYF. CDR3 in DNA: TGCAGTGCTAGAGATCCTTTGGTGACACCCTACGAGCAGTACTTC.

The CDR3 spells CSATEYTGAYEQYF. DNA for the CDR3: TGCAGTGCTACCGAATACACAGGGGCCTACGAGCAGTACTTC. V usage is TRBV20-1 and J usage is TRBJ2-7, with 7 positions matching TRBD1. J was trimmed by 2 bases and V by 4 bases; bases with no gene match: 8. The CDR3 contains 14 residues. Germline assignment: CDR1 DFQATT and CDR2 SNEGSKA (reference sequence).

This clonotype appeared once. The rearrangement uses TRBV5-1 and TRBJ2-3, with a weak D call TRBD2 (6 bases). There are 15 residues in the CDR3. V dropped 0 bases and J dropped 5 bases, with 13 bases sitting between them. The germline V gene has CDR1 SGHRS and CDR2 YFSETQ. In DNA form, the CDR3 reads TGCGCCAGCAGCTTGGATAGCGGAGTAGGAGATACGCAGTATTTT. It yields the protein CASSLDSGVGDTQYF.

The chain is built from TRBV20-1 and TRBJ2-1; 12 nucleotides agree with TRBD2. Unmatched junction bases numbered 3, after V lost 4 bases and J lost 8 bases. The CDR3 covers 13 residues. Germline assignment: CDR1 DFQATT and CDR2 SNEGSKA (reference sequence). Here the CDR3 reads CSATSGRAHEQFF. As DNA, the CDR3 is TGCAGTGCTACTAGCGGGAGGGCCCATGAGCAGTTCTTC.

As for this clonotype: The junction departs from germline at one end; a sequencing error may be responsible. V and J are TRBV20-1 and TRBJ2-3; D is unresolved. The V gene's germline CDR1 is DFQATT and CDR2 SNEGSKA (reference sequence). There are 13 residues in the CDR3. CDR3 residues: CSVRGPNTDTQYF. The CDR3 coding sequence is TGCAGTGTTAGAGGACCGAACACAGATACGCAGTATTTT.

This clonotype was found a few times. The chain uses TRBV4-2 and TRBJ2-1, with D possibly TRBD2 on 5 matching bases. Germline CDR1 and CDR2: LGHNA and YNFKEQ. Trimming pared 0 bases from V and 8 bases from J, leaving 17 bases between. The CDR3 length is 16 residues. CDR3 amino acids: CASSQEARSIGDEQFF. DNA for the CDR3: TGTGCCAGCAGCCAAGAAGCCAGAAGCATCGGGGATGAGCAGTTCTTC.

This chain uses TRBV29-1 with TRBJ2-4; 10 bases line up with TRBD2. CDR1 and CDR2 (germline): SQVTM, ANQGSEA. This CDR3 region has 15 residues. The junction had 15 bases not matched to a gene; V was cut back by 3 bases and J by 13 bases. CDR3 sequence reads: CSVDSGTSADNEQYF. CDR3 in DNA: TGCAGCGTTGACTCCGGGACTAGCGCGGACAATGAGCAGTACTTC. Looking up the rest from reference TRBV29-1 and TRBJ2-4 gives the full variable domain: SAVISQKPSRDICQRGTSLTIQCQVDSQVTMMFWYRQQPGQSLTLIATANQGSEATYESGFVIDKFPISRPNLTFSTLTVSNMSPEDSSIYLCSVDSGTSADNEQYFGAGTRLSVL.

V and J are TRBV20-1 and TRBJ1-5, with D possibly matching TRBD1 (6 bases). Germline CDR1 is DFQATT and CDR2 is SNEGSKA (reference sequence). With 0 bases removed from V and 0 bases from J, the gap between germline ends came to 12 bases. The CDR3 runs 16 residues. The CDR3 region is CSARERTAYSNQPQHF. The CDR3 bases are TGCAGTGCTAGAGAGCGGACAGCTTATAGCAATCAGCCCCAGCATTTT.

The chain joins TRBV29-1 to TRBJ2-2, with 12 bases matching TRBD2. The CDR3 is 16 amino acids. Trimming cost V 2 bases and J 1 base; bases outside gene matches: 2. Germline CDR1 and CDR2: SQVTM and ANQGSEA. In DNA form, the CDR3 reads TGCAGCGTTGAAAGGGGACTAGCGGGGAACACCGGGGAGCTGTTTTTT. Encoded protein: CSVERGLAGNTGELFF.

V and J are TRBV12-3 or TRBV12-4 and TRBJ2-1, with a weak D call TRBD1 (5 bases). Deletions cut 7 bases from V and 13 bases from J, with 17 bases between. The length of the CDR3 is 12 residues. This CDR3 reads CASKGMTELQFF. The CDR3 coding sequence is TGTGCCAGCAAAGGGATGACAGAGTTACAGTTCTTC.

The V call is TRBV15, the J call TRBJ1-1; 8 bases match TRBD1. This CDR3 is built from 16 residues. The V and J ends lost 4 bases and 5 bases, in that order; junction bases with no gene match: 12. Germline V gives CDR1 LNHNV, CDR2 YYDKDF (reference sequence). The CDR3 sequence is CATSNPRQGRGTEAFF. CDR3 nucleotides: TGTGCCACCAGCAACCCCAGACAGGGGAGGGGAACTGAAGCTTTCTTT.

CDR3: CASRILGQGEATQYF. Written as DNA, the CDR3 is TGTGCCAGCCGAATACTCGGACAGGGGGAAGCGACCCAGTACTTC. J is TRBJ2-5 and V is TRBV21-1; TRBD1 reflects the table's D call only, with no check against the DNA. TRBV21-1 is a pseudogene locus. CDR3 size: 15 residues.

The chain recombines TRBV9 with TRBJ1-2, with a weak D call TRBD1 (5 bases). CDR1 and CDR2 (germline): SGDLS, YYNGEE. With 7 bases removed from V and 8 bases from J, the gap between germline ends came to 12 bases. The CDR3 spans 11 residues. CDR3 DNA sequence: TGTGCCAGCCAGGGTGGGCGAGGCTACACCTTC. This codes for CASQGGRGYTF.

This rearrangement joins TRBV19 to TRBJ2-1; D is uncertain. CDR3 length: 12 residues. Germline V lookup: CDR1 LNHDA, CDR2 SQIVND (reference sequence). V shed 6 bases and J shed 9 bases, with 12 bases lying between them. The CDR3 reads CASSPGMVEQFF. CDR3 nucleotides: TGTGCCAGTAGCCCTGGGATGGTTGAGCAGTTCTTC. Filled out from reference TRBV19 and TRBJ2-1, the complete variable domain reads DGGITQSPKYLFRKEGQNVTLSCEQNLNHDAMYWYRQDPGQGLRLIYYSQIVNDFQKGDIAEGYSVSREKKESFPLTVTSAQKNPTAFYLCASSPGMVEQFFGPGTRLTVL.

The gene calls are TRBV5-1 and TRBJ1-1; a possible D gene is TRBD1 (5 bases). Trimming cost V 2 bases and J 3 bases, with 14 bases left between them. The CDR3 runs to 15 residues. From germline, CDR1 is SGHRS and CDR2 YFSETQ. The CDR3 spells CASSLWDGSDTEAFF. The CDR3 DNA reads as TGCGCCAGCAGCTTATGGGACGGTTCGGACACTGAAGCTTTCTTT.

The rearrangement joins TRBV7-8 to TRBJ2-3; 12 positions agree with TRBD2. Trimming cost V 1 base and J 3 bases; bases outside gene matches: 5. This CDR3 comprises 17 residues. Germline values: CDR1 SGHVS, CDR2 FQNEAQ. CDR3: CASSLVKTSGRTDTQYF. The CDR3 bases are TGTGCCAGCAGCTTAGTCAAGACTAGCGGGAGAACAGATACGCAGTATTTT.

The chain employs TRBV28 and TRBJ2-5; D possibly uses TRBD1 or TRBD2 (6 bases each). This CDR3 has 14 amino acids. Per the germline V gene, CDR1 is MDHEN and CDR2 is SYDVKM. V dropped 3 bases and J dropped 4 bases, with 12 bases sitting between them. The CDR3: CASSFPRGGETQYF. In DNA, the CDR3 is TGTGCCAGCAGTTTTCCCAGGGGAGGAGAGACCCAGTACTTC.

The chain recombines TRBV20-1 with TRBJ2-3; D possibly corresponds to TRBD1 (5 bases). Germline V lookup: CDR1 DFQATT, CDR2 SNEGSKA (reference sequence). V was shortened by 5 bases and J by 1 base, with 13 bases between the two germline ends. This CDR3 contains 14 residues. CDR3 region: CSAGATPGTDTQYF. The DNA for the CDR3 is TGCAGTGCTGGGGCCACCCCAGGCACAGATACGCAGTATTTT.

The rearrangement links TRBV24-1 to TRBJ2-1, with TRBD2 matching over 14 bases. Trimming at V came to 4 bases and at J to 8 bases, leaving 3 bases not matched to a gene. The length of the CDR3 is 15 residues. Germline V gives CDR1 KGHDR, CDR2 SFDVKD. The CDR3 DNA reads TGTGCCACCAGTGACGGACTAGCGGGAGGTTATGAGCAGTTCTTC. Translating gives CATSDGLAGGYEQFF.

This clonotype was found a few times. The V and J genes are TRBV28 and TRBJ2-7, with D hard to call. Per germline, CDR1 MDHEN and CDR2 SYDVKM. The CDR3 runs 16 residues. The V and J ends lost 6 bases and 1 base respectively, with 19 bases between them. The CDR3 reads CASRTLGILNSYEQYF. In DNA form, the CDR3 reads TGTGCCAGCAGAACCTTGGGGATCCTAAATTCCTACGAGCAGTACTTC.

DNA of the CDR3: TGTGCTAGTGGATCTGGAGGGGTGAGTCAGCCCCAGCATTTT. Protein sequence: CASGSGGVSQPQHF. The chain recombines TRBV12-5 with TRBJ1-5; possible D gene TRBD1, 5 bases. Germline values: CDR1 LGHNT, CDR2 FRNRAP. CDR3 size: 14 residues. Trimming pared 6 bases from V and 6 bases from J, leaving 15 bases between. Supplemented by reference TRBV12-5 and TRBJ1-5, the full variable domain reads DARVTQTPRHKVTEMGQEVTMRCQPILGHNTVFWYRQTMMQGLELLAYFRNRAPLDDSGMPKDRFSAEMPDATLATLKIQPSEPRDSAVYFCASGSGGVSQPQHFGDGTRLSIL.